The 6 T cell receptor beta chains listed next were all sequenced from one sample in a study of blood T cell repertoires in COVID-19. Sequencing used immunoSEQ multiplex PCR; TCRdb keeps in-frame clones, though not all of them. This table has some 350,000 clones, roughly nine tenths appearing once. The sequenced sample consisted of peripheral blood. Every receptor here comes from a woman in her twenties or thirties with COVID-19, enrolled during active disease.

The chain recombines TRBV19 with TRBJ1-4; perhaps TRBD1 as D (5 bases). V dropped 7 bases and J dropped 6 bases, with 15 bases sitting between them. The CDR3 is 14 residues long. Per germline, CDR1 LNHDA and CDR2 SQIVND (reference sequence). In DNA, the CDR3 is TGTGCCAGTATGAGTCTGGGGCCTGATGAAAAACTGTTTTTT. It yields the protein CASMSLGPDEKLFF.

In DNA form, the CDR3 reads TGCGCCAGCAGCATACAGGGGCGAGGATCTGGGGCCAACGTCCTGACTTTC. Its protein is CASSIQGRGSGANVLTF. This chain joins TRBV5-1 and TRBJ2-6; 7 bases map to TRBD1. The length of the CDR3 is 17 residues. The germline V gene encodes CDR1 SGHRS and CDR2 YFSETQ. With 4 bases clipped from V and 1 base from J, the junction kept 8 bases outside the gene matches.

This chain connects TRBV2 to TRBJ1-4, with no clear D. Trimming stripped 8 bases from V and 4 bases from J, with 17 bases between. This CDR3 is built from 15 residues. The germline V gene has CDR1 SNHLY and CDR2 FYNNEI. The CDR3 here is CASGVGRTFNEKLFF. The DNA of the CDR3 is TGTGCCAGCGGGGTAGGACGGACTTTTAATGAAAAACTGTTTTTT.

The V and J genes are TRBV19 and TRBJ2-1, with D possibly TRBD1 on 6 matching bases. V was trimmed by 3 bases and J by 4 bases, leaving 10 bases between them. The V gene's germline CDR1 is LNHDA and CDR2 SQIVND (reference sequence). The CDR3 runs to 14 residues. CDR3 nucleotides: TGTGCCAGTAGTATCCCACAGGGATACAATGAGCAGTTCTTC. As protein: CASSIPQGYNEQFF.

The chain links TRBV4-2 to TRBJ1-2; D not certain. The V gene lost 4 bases and the J gene lost 0 bases, with 15 bases spanning the gap. CDR3 length: 16 amino acids. The germline gives CDR1 LGHNA, CDR2 YNFKEQ. The CDR3 nucleotides are TGTGCCAGCAGCCGAGAATTACCGGGGTCTAACTATGGCTACACCTTC. It codes for CASSRELPGSNYGYTF.

This rearrangement joins TRBV6-1 to TRBJ1-1; 10 positions agree with TRBD1. V dropped 3 bases and J dropped 4; count of bases not matched to a gene: 5. This CDR3 is built from 15 residues. Germline CDR1 reads MNHNS; CDR2 reads SASEGT. The CDR3 coding sequence is TGTGCCAGCAGTGACGGACAGGGGGGCATCACTGAAGCTTTCTTT. This codes for CASSDGQGGITEAFF.